The 5 T cell receptor beta chains reported below all come from one sample, sequenced in a study of cytomegalovirus exposure and HLA in healthy donors. PCR employed 60 Vbeta and 13 Jbeta primers. Sequenced by immunoSEQ multiplex PCR; TCRdb stores in-frame clones only, minus some. The table records 210,000 or so clones, 65% to 90% of them present only once. The sample comprised PBMCs. The receptors originated from a girl under 18 in good health and CMV-seronegative.

CDR3 protein: CASSSTGLEQYF. In nucleotides, the CDR3 is TGTGCCAGCAGCTCAACGGGACTAGAGCAGTATTTT. The chain joins TRBV28 to TRBJ2-3, with 8 bases identical to TRBD2. Germline assignment: CDR1 MDHEN and CDR2 SYDVKM. The CDR3 has 12 amino acids. V was pared by 6 bases and J by 11 bases, with 7 bases of the junction left unmatched.

This chain connects TRBV28 to TRBJ1-4; 9 bases map to TRBD1. CDR1 is MDHEN and CDR2 is SYDVKM in the germline V gene. The CDR3 is 13 amino acids. Trimming at V came to 6 bases and at J to 7 bases, leaving 3 bases not matched to a gene. The CDR3 sequence is CASRDRGGEKLFF. In nucleotides, the CDR3 is TGTGCCAGCAGGGACAGGGGAGGTGAAAAACTGTTTTTT. The complete variable domain, with remaining parts taken from reference TRBV28 and TRBJ1-4, reads DVKVTQSSRYLVKRTGEKVFLECVQDMDHENMFWYRQDPGLGLRLIYFSYDVKMKEKGDIPEGYSVSREKKERFSLILESASTNQTSMYLCASRDRGGEKLFFGSGTQLSVL.

This chain connects TRBV4-1 to TRBJ1-4, with 7 bases lining up with TRBD1. The CDR3 has 16 residues. V gave up 0 bases and J gave up 8 bases; unmatched junction bases: 9. Germline V gene sequence: CDR1 MGHRA, CDR2 YSYEKL. CDR3 nucleotide sequence: TGCGCCAGCAGCCAAGACCCTCTAGGGGGCGGCGAAAAACTGTTTTTT. Its protein is CASSQDPLGGGEKLFF.

The chain is built from TRBV5-1 and TRBJ2-1; D is perhaps TRBD2 (5 bases). CDR3 size: 13 residues. Trimming cost V 3 bases and J 10 bases, with 14 bases left between them. Germline V lookup: CDR1 SGHRS, CDR2 YFSETQ. The CDR3 region has the DNA TGCGCCAGCAGCTACCTAACGCCGGGGGAGCAGTTCTTC. As protein: CASSYLTPGEQFF.

V and J are TRBV7-3 and TRBJ2-5; 7 positions agree with TRBD2. The CDR3 totals 13 residues. In germline, CDR1 is SGHTA, CDR2 FQGTGA. J was trimmed by 4 bases and V by 1 base; bases with no gene match: 0. CDR3 in amino acids: CASSLRGGETQYF. In DNA form, the CDR3 reads TGTGCCAGCAGCTTAAGGGGGGGAGAGACCCAGTACTTC.